The clone carrying this T cell receptor beta chain was seen at least ten times. The target antigen is unknown. The data are from a study of identical twins. General study results and limits: Part of the zero-insertion signal could reflect confounding by invariant MAIT and iNKT cells. The study based its conclusions on cross-sectional statistical analysis and did not follow the same donors.

Only healthy Caucasians were enrolled as donors. Each CDR3 protein is one row after TCRdb ran MiXCR on the 5' RACE reads. The table shows 600,000 to 700,000 distinct CDR3 sequences, with approximately 21% occurring only once. V shed 5 bases and J shed 6 bases, with 15 bases lying between them. Germline CDR1 and CDR2: DFQATT and SNEGSKA (reference sequence). The CDR3 loop spans 13 amino acids. These data also formed part of another study, on T cells expressing NK-cell markers. Per that study: The TCR beta repertoires originated in sorted CD3+CD56+NKG2C+, CD3+CD56+NKG2C- and CD3+CD56-NKG2C+ T cells.

This chain uses TRBV20-1 with TRBJ2-3; D call uncertain. This receptor was identified in a young woman in good health. Sample: PBMCs. The CDR3, as DNA: TGCAGTGCTCCGACTCCTATTGGGGATACGCAGTATTTT. The encoded protein is CSAPTPIGDTQYF.